This TCR beta chain was retrieved from a study of T cell responses to AZD1222 COVID-19 vaccine. Profiled with immunoSEQ multiplex PCR; TCRdb holds only in-frame clones, not every one. Among 100,000 to 150,000 clones listed, 75% to 95% were seen once. Whole-study results and caveats: The study found Spike-specific TCR breadth and depth rose after two AZD1222 doses. Spike-wide vaccine-associated CD4 TCRs dominated at 160-218 and 743-854. Clonal diversity was possibly underestimated; the donors were predominantly white British and more often female.

The CDR3 consists of 13 residues. CDR1 and CDR2 (germline): SNHLY, FYNNEI. Worth noting for this clone: Antigen: not known. The junction differs from germline at one of its ends, possibly a read error.

The receptor was isolated from an adult who received the MenACWY meningococcal vaccine as a control. Here the sequenced sample was peripheral blood, taken 28 days after the second dose of the MenACWY control vaccine. This chain connects TRBV2 to TRBJ2-3, with 7 bases lining up with TRBD2. CDR3 amino acids: CASSEARVGGGLF. For the CDR3, the DNA is TGTGCCAGCAGTGAAGCGCGTGTGGGCGGGGGTCTATTT.